This TCR beta chain is drawn from a study of cytomegalovirus exposure and HLA in healthy donors (dated 2017 in TCRdb). General notes on the study: An earlier analysis of some 550 of the donors reported 250 to 350 Gb of sequence data and around 120 million unique TCR beta sequences from 190 million or so T cells. Around 320 gigabases of sequencing data and tens of millions of unique TCR sequences were included in an early release covering under 650 HLA-typed donors. Of the 398 genotyped donors, more than 75% were placed in the genetic ancestry cluster associated with self-reported Caucasian donors. The study aimed to test whether cataloging public T cell receptors could reveal signatures of past pathogen exposure. The study profiled the T cell repertoires of about 640 subjects by immunosequencing and related them to cytomegalovirus serostatus. Along with the roughly 670-subject first cohort, a separate validation cohort of over a hundred different subjects was used. To predict cytomegalovirus infection status, the study combined high-throughput TCR immunosequencing, statistical association of individual TCRs with disease status, and machine learning. A later analysis re-analyzed previously published TCR beta repertoires from 650 to 800 donors and added high-resolution HLA genotyping to study TCR occurrence patterns. The later analysis used no new phenotypic data to find candidate immune exposures, relying instead on TCR beta sequences and their occurrence across donors. In an earlier analysis of 587 of the donors, high-throughput TCR beta sequencing was used to judge whether each TCR beta V gene segment behaved as functional or pseudogenic. Donor age, sex, ethnicity and CMV serostatus were collected together with the repertoire data. In a later genetic analysis, genome-wide SNP genotypes for about 60% of the 666 donors were used, and that subset was treated as a discovery cohort. All discovery cohort repertoires had been generated on a single sequencing platform. Both class I and class II loci were covered by HLA typing, at four-digit resolution. Typing coverage varied by locus: roughly 629-640 donors for A, B, C, DRB1 and DQB1; some 520 for DQA1; over 600 for DPA1; approximately 490 for DPB1. Several DR-DQ haplotypes were treated as single units for association and clustering because of strong linkage in the cohort. Among 300 to 500 genotyped donors of the cohort, an average of around 250,000 unique TCR beta nucleotide sequences was sequenced per donor, of which about 19% were non-productive.

The study at large found these results: Across donors, most TCR sequences were observed very rarely, whereas some public TCRs were present in many individuals. Compared with the approximately 700-donor mean, donors in an Asian-associated ancestry cluster had fewer N-insertions in productive TCRs, according to a later genetic analysis. Linkage disequilibrium might explain the correlated functional status among segregating V segments, but an unknown experimental factor could not be excluded. The classifier was reported to diagnose cytomegalovirus status with high specificity and sensitivity in both the original and validation cohorts. V-gene and J-gene trimming of TCR beta chains was associated with a missense DCLRE1C variant in a later genetic analysis, and the association was replicated in an independent cohort. A later analysis reported that several top co-occurrence clusters appeared linked to parvovirus B19, influenza, CMV and Epstein-Barr virus. Strong co-occurrence of HLA alleles, especially DR and DQ, made assigning TCR associations to individual alleles difficult. In vitro tests confirmed that a few of the cytomegalovirus-associated TCR beta chains recognize cytomegalovirus antigens. In a later analysis, most CMV-associated TCR beta chains were found to appear HLA-restricted, with HLA associations seemingly driven largely by CMV exposure. According to the authors, the approach could potentially be generalized to other disease states and immunological phenotypes. A later analysis found that TCR association rates varied across HLA loci, with DRB1 alleles showing the most associated TCRs and HLA-C alleles the fewest. In this cohort, only TCR beta chains were sequenced, and detectable features were limited by the absence of alpha or paired-chain data. A further reported finding was that TCR beta sequences accurately predicted the HLA-A and HLA-B alleles for most subjects in the first cohort. Because some donors lacked HLA typing at each locus, the association tests relied only on the typed subset. Broadly in line with IMGT annotations, most TCR beta V segments showed up in productive rearrangements about 87% or about 30% of the time in an earlier analysis of 450 to 750 of the donors. In a later analysis, HLA-associated TCR beta chains showed more clonal expansion and lower generation probabilities than non-associated chains that were equally common. The study gave a list of some 150 TCR beta chains associated with cytomegalovirus. Some IMGT-functional V segments, including TRBV6-2 and TRBV6-3, could not be told apart with the 87-base-pair reads, so those segments were excluded. The only immune exposure information available for the cohort was CMV serostatus. At a false discovery rate of 0.05, a later analysis linked under 20,000 TCR beta sequences to specific HLA alleles. A cluster of highly shared sequence variants was judged likely to represent a technical artifact of the sequencing pipeline. About 17 rarely observed V segments, including chromosome 9 orphons, were excluded from the earlier analysis of some 590 of the donors because counts were too low. Presence/absence analyses assumed roughly uniform sequencing depth across donors, an assumption that may not hold.

A remark on this clone: This receptor's antigen is unknown. Within one base of it there is no much larger clone, and no base qualities were kept.

The library was produced with the immunoSEQ multiplex PCR assay. The multiplex PCR relied on a mix of 60 forward primers for TCR Vbeta segments and 13 reverse primers for TCR Jbeta segments. Amplification of the CDR3 region of rearranged TCR beta genes was performed with a multiplex PCR assay on genomic DNA. The Illumina HiSeq System was used to sequence the amplified TCR beta libraries as 87-base-pair reads. Under the source paper's analysis protocol: In a later analysis, some 80 million unique TCR beta chains were counted across the 666 repertoires, and about 10 million of these chains were shared by at least two donors. To remove PCR and sequencing errors, raw reads were error-corrected and collapsed into unique sequences using a nearest-neighbor algorithm that merged closely related sequences. To assign V, D and J gene segments, CDR3 sequences were aligned to IMGT reference sequences. For a sequence to be retained, a match of at least six nucleotides to both a V gene segment and a J gene segment was required. A rearrangement was called productive if the CDR3 had no stop codons and remained in frame with V and J, and every other rearrangement was called non-productive. Following IMGT convention, CDR3 was defined as the stretch from the second conserved V-encoded cysteine up to the conserved J-encoded phenylalanine. In an earlier analysis of around 570 of the donors, sequences lacking an unambiguous match to a single V gene segment were excluded. An earlier analysis of 587 of the donors called V segments functional above 56.7% productive rearrangements and segregating when the between-donor standard deviation exceeded 5%. A statistical classification framework was built for diagnosing cytomegalovirus status from the catalog of TCR beta chain sequences. In a later analysis, V and J genes were assigned by comparing TCR nucleotide sequences against IMGT/GENE-DB human TR gene sequences. In a later analysis, CDR3 sequences and most-parsimonious VDJ recombination scenarios were assigned using the TCRdist pipeline. A later analysis defined each TCR beta chain by its CDR3 amino acid sequence plus V-gene family, and excluded reads lacking a unique V-gene family. In a later analysis, 500 to 650 highly shared, low-generation-probability nucleotide sequences were removed to address suspected cross-contamination and a sequencing artifact. In a later analysis, a clonal expansion index for each public chain was calculated from normalized within-repertoire ranks of inferred template counts. In a later analysis, generation probabilities were computed using a VDJ recombination model fitted to out-of-frame rearrangements, and the results were checked against IGoR. In a later analysis, hypergeometric tests were used to score TCR-TCR, TCR-HLA and TCR-CMV co-occurrence, with a repertoire-size bias correction applied to TCR pairs. A later analysis estimated false discovery rates by permuting HLA or CMV assignments 20 times. In a later analysis, co-occurring TCRs were grouped using DBSCAN, and TCRdist sequence similarity was added for clustering within HLA-allele-positive subsets. Co-occurrence clustering excluded repertoires with fewer than 30,000 or more than 120,000 public chains, plus five with anomalous nucleotide sharing. What TCRdb holds here is the immuneACCESS table cut down to in-frame rearrangements. Part of the clones is not present; checked against another copy, under half of the missing clones reflect an unresolved V gene, and the others are unexplained. D and trimming come from the DNA, and the V and J calls and clone size come from that table. This sample has around 180,000 clones in its table, and approximately 81% of those were observed once. The ten largest clones represent around 0.24% of the sample.

The CDR3 runs 12 residues from the cysteine to the phenylalanine. Here the CDR3 DNA is all that survives: 36 bases in frame from base 1. A distance of 4 bases separates the germline ends of V and J, which lose 4 bases and 1 base respectively. Sequences SNHLY (CDR1) and FYNNEI (CDR2) are obtained from the germline V gene. In total, roughly 710 healthy bone marrow donors made up the cohort. All cohort members were sampled while nominally healthy, although unrecorded immune exposures were likely present. The donor tested CMV seronegative and was one of the 352 seronegative cohort members. Every donor gave a peripheral blood sample, and the peripheral blood mononuclear cells from that sample were used for TCR beta sequencing. The Qiagen DNeasy Blood Extraction Kit was used to extract genomic DNA from the blood cell samples.

What was sequenced was PBMCs. The chain joins TRBV2 to TRBJ1-1, with the D gene uncertain. This clonotype originated in a boy under 18 in good health and CMV-seronegative. The CDR3: CASSGQNTEAFF. The DNA sequence is TGTGCCAGCAGTGGACAGAACACTGAAGCTTTCTTT.